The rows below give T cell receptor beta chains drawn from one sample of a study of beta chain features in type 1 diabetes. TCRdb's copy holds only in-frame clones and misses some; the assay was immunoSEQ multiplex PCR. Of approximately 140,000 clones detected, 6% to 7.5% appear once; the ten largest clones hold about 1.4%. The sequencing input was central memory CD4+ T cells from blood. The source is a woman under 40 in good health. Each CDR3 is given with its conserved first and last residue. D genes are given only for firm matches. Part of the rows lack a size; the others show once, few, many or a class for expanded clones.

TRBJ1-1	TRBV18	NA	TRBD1	CASSPTGDTEAFF	TGTGCCAGCTCACCGACAGGGGACACTGAAGCTTTCTTT
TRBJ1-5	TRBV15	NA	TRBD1	CATSQTGGNQPQHF	TGTGCCACCTCACAGACAGGGGGTAATCAGCCCCAGCATTTT
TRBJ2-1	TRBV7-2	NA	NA	CASSLDPGTASYNEQFF	TGTGCCAGCAGCTTAGACCCTGGAACAGCCAGCTACAATGAGCAGTTCTTC
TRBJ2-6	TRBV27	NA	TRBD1	CASRPGQGQSGANVLTF	TGTGCCAGCAGGCCGGGACAGGGGCAGTCTGGGGCCAACGTCCTGACTTTC
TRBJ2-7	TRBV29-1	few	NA	CSVVGGSYEQYF	TGCAGCGTTGTTGGAGGGAGCTACGAGCAGTACTTC
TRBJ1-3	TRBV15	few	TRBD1	CATSRNPTGDSGNTIYF	TGTGCCACCAGCAGAAACCCGACAGGGGACTCTGGAAACACCATATATTTT
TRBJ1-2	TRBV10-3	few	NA	CAISRQEITTGGTF	TGTGCCATCAGCAGACAGGAAATAACTACGGGCGGCACCTTC
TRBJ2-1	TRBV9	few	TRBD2	CASSVAGTRRTEQFF	TGTGCCAGCAGCGTAGCCGGGACTAGGCGGACTGAGCAGTTCTTC
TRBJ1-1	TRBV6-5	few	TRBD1	CASSYVGQRNTEAFF	TGTGCCAGCAGTTACGTGGGACAGAGGAACACTGAAGCTTTCTTT
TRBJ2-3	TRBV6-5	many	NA	CASSSSGRHDTQYF	TGTGCCAGCAGTTCCAGCGGGCGGCACGATACGCAGTATTTT
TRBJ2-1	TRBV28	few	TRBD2	CASNGGSVSYNEQFF	TGTGCCAGCAACGGCGGGAGCGTCTCCTACAATGAGCAGTTCTTC
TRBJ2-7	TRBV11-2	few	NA	CASSLGAPYEQYF	TGTGCCAGCAGCTTAGGGGCCCCCTACGAGCAGTACTTC
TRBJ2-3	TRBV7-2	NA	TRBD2	CASSLFTSGSTDTQYF	TGTGCCAGCAGCTTATTCACTAGCGGGAGCACAGATACGCAGTATTTT
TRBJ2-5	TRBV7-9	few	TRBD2	CASSVAGGRMSQYF	TGTGCCAGCAGCGTAGCGGGAGGGCGAATGTCCCAGTACTTC
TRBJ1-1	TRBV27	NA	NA	CASAEDSNTEAFF	TGTGCCAGCGCAGAGGACTCGAACACTGAAGCTTTCTTT
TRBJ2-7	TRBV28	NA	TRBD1	CASSTRDRGSYEQYF	TGTGCCAGCAGTACCCGGGACAGGGGTTCCTACGAGCAGTACTTC
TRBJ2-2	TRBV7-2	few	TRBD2	CASRRTSGSTGELFF	TGTGCCAGCAGACGGACTAGCGGGAGCACCGGGGAGCTGTTTTTT
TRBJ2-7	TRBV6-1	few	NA	CASSEIGWRNYEQYF	TGTGCCAGCAGTGAAATAGGTTGGAGGAACTACGAGCAGTACTTC
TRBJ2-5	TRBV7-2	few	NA	CASSLEGRDQETQYF	TGTGCCAGCAGCTTAGAAGGGAGAGACCAAGAGACCCAGTACTTC
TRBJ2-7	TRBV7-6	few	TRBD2	CASSLVTREGFDEQYF	TGTGCCAGCAGCTTAGTGACACGGGAGGGCTTTGACGAGCAGTACTTC
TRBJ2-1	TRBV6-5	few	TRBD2	CASKTGLGANEQFF	TGTGCCAGCAAAACGGGACTAGGGGCCAATGAGCAGTTCTTC
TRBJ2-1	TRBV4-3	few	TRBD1	CASSQATGSTNEQFF	TGCGCCAGCAGCCAGGCGACAGGGTCTACGAATGAGCAGTTCTTC
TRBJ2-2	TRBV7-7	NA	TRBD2	CASSPSGRKAGELFF	TGTGCTAGCAGTCCTAGCGGGAGAAAGGCCGGGGAGCTGTTTTTT
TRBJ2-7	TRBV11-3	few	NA	CASSLESSYEQYF	TGTGCCAGCAGCTTAGAGAGCTCCTACGAGCAGTACTTC
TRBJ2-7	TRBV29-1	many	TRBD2	CSVEDQSGRANEQYF	TGCAGCGTTGAAGATCAGAGCGGGAGGGCCAACGAGCAGTACTTC
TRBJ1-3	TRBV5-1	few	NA	CASSLEGAAGGNTIYF	TGCGCCAGCAGCTTGGAAGGGGCAGCAGGAGGAAACACCATATATTTT
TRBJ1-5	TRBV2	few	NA	CASSRTANQPQHF	TGTGCCAGCAGTCGGACAGCAAATCAGCCCCAGCATTTT
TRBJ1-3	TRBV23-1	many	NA	CASSQSGQGMTIYF	TGCGCCAGCAGTCAATCCGGGCAGGGAATGACCATATATTTT
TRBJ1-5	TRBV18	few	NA	CASSPNTYQPQHF	TGTGCCAGCTCACCGAACACCTATCAGCCCCAGCATTTT
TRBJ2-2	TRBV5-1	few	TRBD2	CASSPQASGNTGELFF	TGCGCCAGCAGCCCTCAGGCTAGCGGGAACACCGGGGAGCTGTTTTTT
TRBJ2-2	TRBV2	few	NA	CASSLGGIGELFF	TGTGCCAGCAGCTTAGGGGGAATCGGGGAGCTGTTTTTT
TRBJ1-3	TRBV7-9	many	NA	CASSWGLKGSPGNTIYF	TGTGCCAGCAGCTGGGGACTCAAGGGCTCCCCTGGAAACACCATATATTTT
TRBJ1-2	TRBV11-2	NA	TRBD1	CASSSTGIYGYTF	TGTGCCAGCAGCTCGACAGGGATCTATGGCTACACCTTC
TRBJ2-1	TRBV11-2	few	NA	CASSSQYNEQFF	TGTGCCAGCAGCTCTCAGTACAATGAGCAGTTCTTC
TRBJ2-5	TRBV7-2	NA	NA	CASSPSGRQETQYF	TGTGCCAGCAGCCCCTCGGGGAGGCAAGAGACCCAGTACTTC
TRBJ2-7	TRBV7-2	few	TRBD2	CASSRSGSSYEQYF	TGTGCCAGCAGCAGAAGCGGGAGCTCCTACGAGCAGTACTTC